The clone carrying this TCR beta chain turned up a few times. Its antigen is still unknown. A 5'RACE template-switching step, the method used to make TCR cDNA, added a universal primer site and UMIs. TCRdb reprocessed the 5' RACE reads via MiXCR and lists one record per CDR3 protein. Of 450,000 to 650,000 distinct CDR3 sequences in the sample, roughly 12% were seen once. Germline V gene lookup returns CDR1 MNHEY and CDR2 SMNVEV (reference sequence). The CDR3 has 12 residues. The V end was cut by 3 bases, the J end by 6 bases, with 7 bases between. This sample is part of a study of T cells after yellow fever vaccination. Whole-study results and caveats: The secondary T-cell response peaked on day 5, not day 15, but was weaker. Abundant clonotypes from the bulk population could have been carried over as contaminants into FACS-sorted repertoires. At around 95% for CD4 and approximately 89% for CD8, most primary-vaccination clones showed up again after the booster.

The chain uses TRBV27 and TRBJ2-3, with D possibly being TRBD1 (6 bases). This receptor was obtained from a man aged 25-45 years who received the YFV17D yellow fever vaccine. Sequences were derived from PBMCs, sampled on the day of the yellow fever booster vaccination. In DNA, the CDR3 is TGTGCCAGCAGTTTTGACAGGGATACGCAGTATTTT. This encodes CASSFDRDTQYF.